Shown below are 20 T cell receptor beta chains from a single sample sequenced in a study of intratumoral heterogeneity in liver cancer. Sequenced by immunoSEQ multiplex PCR; TCRdb stores in-frame clones only, minus some. Of 5,500 to 7,500 clones listed, around 72% are singletons. The specimen was tumor-adjacent normal tissue, collected before any cancer treatment. The origin of the receptors is a man aged 65 to 79 with hepatocellular carcinoma.

This chain connects TRBV6-1 to TRBJ2-6, with TRBD2 as a possible D gene (6 bases). The CDR3 loop spans 15 amino acids. Germline V gene sequence: CDR1 MNHNS, CDR2 SASEGT. V dropped 5 bases and J dropped 4 bases, with 12 bases sitting between them. DNA of the CDR3: TGTGCCAGCAGTTCCGGGGGTGCCGGGGCCAACGTCCTGACTTTC. Translating gives CASSSGGAGANVLTF.

V gene TRBV25-1 combines with J gene TRBJ1-4; TRBD1 might be the D (6 bases). Germline loops: CDR1 MGHDK, CDR2 SYGVNS. This CDR3 is built from 16 residues. V lost 1 base, J lost 8 bases, and 17 bases lay in between. The CDR3 protein is CASSESGGGYREKLFF. The DNA for the CDR3 is TGTGCCAGCAGTGAATCGGGAGGGGGATACAGGGAAAAACTGTTTTTT.

This chain joins TRBV27 and TRBJ2-2; D remains ambiguous. V was cut by 0 bases and J by 1 base, with 15 bases left in between. The CDR3 is made up of 18 amino acids. The germline gives CDR1 MNHEY, CDR2 SMNVEV (reference sequence). CDR3 in amino acids: CASSLSSRAALNTGELFF. CDR3 nucleotide sequence: TGTGCCAGCAGTTTATCGAGTAGGGCGGCCCTGAACACCGGGGAGCTGTTTTTT.

CDR3 DNA sequence: TGCGCCAGCAGCCAAGATGAGGGGGGGGGATCCTACGAGCAGTACGTC. Its translation: CASSQDEGGGSYEQYV. V gene TRBV4-1 combines with J gene TRBJ2-7, with TRBD2 as a possible D gene (7 bases). Trimming stripped 0 bases from V and 1 base from J, with 13 bases between. This CDR3 comprises 16 residues. Germline V gene lookup returns CDR1 MGHRA and CDR2 YSYEKL.

By sample fraction, this clone is medium-sized. The rearrangement joins TRBV5-1 to TRBJ2-5; 12 nucleotides align to TRBD1. Trimming took 1 base from V and 5 from J; bases not matched to a gene: 6. The CDR3 sequence is 16 residues long. CDR1 and CDR2 (germline): SGHRS, YFSETQ. The CDR3 nucleotides read TGCGCCAGCAGCTTGAGGGACAGGGGGCTAGGGGAGACCCAGTACTTC. Translating gives CASSLRDRGLGETQYF.

As DNA, the CDR3 is TGCAGTGCCGGGACAGGGGTCGAGCAGTACTTC. Amino acid sequence: CSAGTGVEQYF. The chain has TRBV20-1 and TRBJ2-7; the match to TRBD1 covers 10 bases. Trimming took 6 bases from V and 6 from J; bases not matched to a gene: 2. The CDR3 has 11 amino acids. CDR1 and CDR2 from the germline V gene are DFQATT and SNEGSKA (reference sequence).

This chain links TRBV14 with TRBJ1-1; possible D gene TRBD1, 5 bases. Germline loops: CDR1 SGHDN, CDR2 FVKESK. The ends were cut back, 4 bases at V and 0 bases at J, with 6 bases in the middle. The CDR3 has 13 residues. The CDR3 region is CASSRQMNTEAFF. CDR3 nucleotides: TGTGCCAGCAGCCGACAGATGAACACTGAAGCTTTCTTT.

The V gene is TRBV28, the J gene TRBJ1-2; D is possibly TRBD1 (5 bases). This CDR3 comprises 13 residues. The V and J ends lost 7 bases and 8 bases respectively, with 17 bases between them. CDR1 and CDR2 (germline): MDHEN, SYDVKM. The CDR3 loop is CASNPWGVRGYTF. The CDR3, as DNA: TGTGCCAGCAACCCATGGGGGGTGCGGGGCTACACCTTC.

CDR3 nucleotides: TGTGCCAGCAGTCCTCGGGACCCCTTCTCTGGAAACACCATATATTTT. It translates to CASSPRDPFSGNTIYF. The V call is TRBV3-1 (or the pseudogene TRBV3-2), the J call TRBJ1-3; tentatively, D is TRBD1 (5 bases). CDR1 and CDR2 (germline): LGHDT, YNNKEL (reference sequence). The CDR3 loop spans 16 amino acids. Trimming took 6 bases from V and 0 from J, leaving 15 bases between them.

The chain joins TRBV6-5 to TRBJ2-7; tentatively, D is TRBD1 or TRBD2 (6 bases each). CDR3 length: 15 residues. Per germline, CDR1 MNHEY and CDR2 SVGAGI. Between the trimmed V and J ends, which lost 0 bases and 2 bases, there was a span of 11 bases. This CDR3 is CASSYSHGGTYEQYF. The CDR3 DNA follows: TGTGCCAGCAGTTACTCCCACGGGGGCACCTACGAGCAGTACTTC.

This clone was seen a few times. This chain uses TRBV24-1 with TRBJ2-3; D perhaps matches TRBD2 (6 bases). CDR1 is KGHDR, CDR2 SFDVKD, per germline. This CDR3 has 15 residues. V dropped 4 bases and J dropped 4 bases, with 14 bases sitting between them. The CDR3 sequence: CATSDPGRSADTQYF. The CDR3 region has the DNA TGTGCCACCAGTGACCCCGGGAGAAGCGCAGATACGCAGTATTTT.

The rearrangement joins TRBV7-8 to TRBJ2-3, with TRBD2 matching over 11 bases. The germline V gene has CDR1 SGHVS and CDR2 FQNEAQ. V dropped 5 bases and J dropped 3; count of bases not matched to a gene: 10. This CDR3 is 17 amino acids long. The CDR3, as DNA: TGTGCCAGCAGCGGTAGCGGGGGGGGTGCTCTAACAGATACGCAGTATTTT. Its protein is CASSGSGGGALTDTQYF. Filled out from reference TRBV7-8 and TRBJ2-3, the complete variable domain reads GAGVSQSPRYKVAKRGQDVALRCDPISGHVSLFWYQQALGQGPEFLTYFQNEAQLDKSGLPSDRFFAERPEGSVSTLKIQRTQQEDSAVYLCASSGSGGGALTDTQYFGPGTRLTVL.

The V and J genes are TRBV11-2 and TRBJ2-6; possibly TRBD2 for D (7 bases). V was trimmed by 1 base and J by 5 bases, leaving 18 bases between them. CDR1 is SGHAT and CDR2 is FQNNGV in the germline V gene. CDR3 length: 18 amino acids. This CDR3 is CASSLVGRGAGWANVLTF. CDR3 bases: TGTGCCAGCAGCTTAGTCGGTCGGGGGGCAGGGTGGGCCAACGTCCTGACTTTC.

The chain employs TRBV12-5 and TRBJ1-1; no clear D. This CDR3 has 11 residues. Germline V gives CDR1 LGHNT, CDR2 FRNRAP. Between the trimmed V and J ends, which lost 2 bases and 11 bases, there was a span of 9 bases. The CDR3 loop is CASGLWGKAFF. CDR3 coding DNA: TGTGCTAGTGGTTTGTGGGGTAAGGCTTTCTTT.

The chain links TRBV5-1 to TRBJ2-7, with 8 bases matching TRBD1. The CDR3 contains 18 residues. Germline CDR1 is SGHRS and CDR2 is YFSETQ. The J segment lost 5 bases and the V segment lost 4 bases, leaving 20 bases of the junction unmatched. This CDR3 is CASSTPGTGPLAVHEQYV. The CDR3 DNA reads as TGCGCCAGCAGCACCCCCGGGACAGGACCCTTGGCAGTCCACGAGCAGTACGTC.

V and J are TRBV6-5 and TRBJ1-5; D unresolved. Germline CDR1 MNHEY, CDR2 SVGAGI. CDR3 length equals 15 residues. The V end lost 5 bases, the J end lost 0 bases, and 11 bases lay between the germline ends. In DNA form, the CDR3 reads TGTGCCAGCAGTACGGGTAGCCCTAGCAATCAGCCCCAGCATTTT. Translating it yields CASSTGSPSNQPQHF.

This clone was seen once. This chain uses TRBV30 with TRBJ1-5, with a possible D match to TRBD1 (5 bases). CDR3 length: 12 residues. Trimming cost V 1 base and J 9 bases, with 10 bases left between them. Germline CDR1 and CDR2: GTSNPN and SVGIG (reference sequence). CDR3 loop: CAWSEIGGPQHF. The CDR3 DNA is TGTGCCTGGAGTGAAATCGGGGGGCCCCAGCATTTT.

The chain joins TRBV7-9 to TRBJ1-4; D remains ambiguous. The CDR3 loop spans 14 amino acids. V lost 4 bases, J lost 7 bases, and 13 bases lay in between. Germline CDR1 SEHNR, CDR2 FQNEAQ (reference sequence). CDR3 sequence reads: CASSSQVAGEKLFF. In DNA, the CDR3 is TGTGCCAGCAGCTCTCAGGTCGCTGGTGAAAAACTGTTTTTT.

CDR3 bases: TGTGCCAGCAGCTCACTGCCGGGGGGGCCCCAAGAGACCCAGTACTTC. Translating it yields CASSSLPGGPQETQYF. V usage is TRBV5-5 and J usage is TRBJ2-5; 8 bases match TRBD2. The V and J ends lost 3 bases and 1 base, in that order; junction bases with no gene match: 8. CDR1 is SGHKS and CDR2 is YYEKEE in the germline V gene (reference sequence). The CDR3 has 16 amino acids.

This clone has more than one count but fewer than ten. The chain carries TRBV6-6 and TRBJ2-2, with D possibly TRBD1 on 6 matching bases. Trimming cost V 6 bases and J 4 bases, with 9 bases left between them. The CDR3 spans 13 residues. Germline V gives CDR1 MNHNY, CDR2 SVGAGI (reference sequence). The CDR3 loop reads CASSPRGTGELFF. Here the CDR3 DNA reads TGTGCCAGCAGCCCCAGGGGCACCGGGGAGCTGTTTTTT.